The 2 T cell receptor beta chains in this list originate from one sample, sequenced in a study of shared clonotypes between healthy human individuals. The table came from immunoSEQ multiplex PCR; TCRdb's copy has only in-frame clones and leaves some out. The sample yields around 510,000 clones, about 96% seen once. The sample comprised naive CD4+ T cells sorted from blood. The subset is: CD45RA+ positively selected. Source of these receptors: a woman aged 25 to 45 in good health.

This chain links TRBV4-1 with TRBJ2-3, with 10 bases that match TRBD2. Germline V gene sequence: CDR1 MGHRA, CDR2 YSYEKL. J was trimmed by 1 base and V by 0 bases; bases with no gene match: 4. The CDR3 is 17 amino acids. CDR3 region: CASSQDRLAGGTDTQYF. In nucleotides, the CDR3 is TGCGCCAGCAGCCAAGATCGTCTAGCGGGAGGCACAGATACGCAGTATTTT.

The chain carries TRBV6-6 and TRBJ2-1; no definite D call. V shed 6 bases and J shed 5 bases, with 8 bases lying between them. The CDR3 runs to 12 residues. Per the germline V gene, CDR1 is MNHNY and CDR2 is SVGAGI (reference sequence). CDR3 residues: CASRPRNNEQFF. The CDR3 bases are TGTGCCAGCAGGCCCCGTAACAATGAGCAGTTCTTC.